A single sample is the source of the 18 T cell receptor beta chains below, sequenced in a study of OX40 agonist ivuxolimab in advanced cancers. Sequenced by immunoSEQ multiplex PCR; TCRdb stores in-frame clones only, minus some. This sample has 15,000 to 25,000 clones, with 75% to 85% found just once. This material consisted of CD4+ or CD8+ T cells sorted from blood, taken in a trial of the OX40 agonist ivuxolimab. The receptors shown here come from an adult with an advanced solid tumor such as melanoma, head and neck, liver or kidney cancer.

This sequence joins TRBV6-6 and TRBJ2-5; 7 nucleotides agree with TRBD2. Germline assignment: CDR1 MNHNY and CDR2 SVGAGI (reference sequence). The CDR3 length is 16 residues. J gave up 3 bases and V 3 bases, and 10 bases lay outside the gene matches. The CDR3 nucleotides read TGTGCCAGCAGTTATAACTCAGCTAGCGGAGAAGAGACCCAGTACTTC. The encoded protein is CASSYNSASGEETQYF.

Only a few counts were recorded for this clone. The chain has TRBV19 and TRBJ2-4, with a weak D call TRBD1 (5 bases). Trimming left V 4 bases short and J 3 bases short, with 19 bases between. This CDR3 contains 17 residues. Germline CDR1 LNHDA, CDR2 SQIVND (reference sequence). The CDR3 loop is CASSTHLQGWDKNIQYF. The CDR3 DNA follows: TGTGCCAGTAGTACTCACCTCCAGGGATGGGACAAAAACATTCAGTACTTC. The variable domain in full, completed from reference TRBV19 and TRBJ2-4, reads DGGITQSPKYLFRKEGQNVTLSCEQNLNHDAMYWYRQDPGQGLRLIYYSQIVNDFQKGDIAEGYSVSREKKESFPLTVTSAQKNPTAFYLCASSTHLQGWDKNIQYFGAGTRLSVL.

This chain uses TRBV5-1 with TRBJ2-7; TRBD1 is a possible D gene (5 bases). With 6 bases removed from V and 3 bases from J, the gap between germline ends came to 10 bases. CDR1 is SGHRS and CDR2 is YFSETQ in the germline V gene. The CDR3 totals 12 residues. The DNA for the CDR3 is TGCGCCAGCACGGATAGGGGCTACGAGCAGTACTTC. This sequence encodes CASTDRGYEQYF.

The chain uses TRBV6-1 and TRBJ2-1; TRBD2 agrees at 8 bases. CDR3 length: 16 residues. Germline CDR1 is MNHNS and CDR2 is SASEGT. Losses at the gene ends were 2 bases for V and 10 bases for J; bases not matched to a gene: 13. The CDR3 sequence: CASSEWALADSREQFF. CDR3 DNA: TGTGCCAGCAGTGAATGGGCACTAGCGGACTCAAGGGAGCAGTTCTTC.

The chain couples TRBV10-2 to TRBJ2-5, with D uncertain. CDR3 length: 16 residues. The germline CDR1 and CDR2 sequences are WSHSY and SAAADI. The ends were cut back, 0 bases at V and 2 bases at J, with 13 bases in the middle. CDR3 DNA sequence: TGCGCCAGCAGTGAGTCAAGATTTGCAGCTCAAGAGACCCAGTACTTC. It specifies CASSESRFAAQETQYF.

The rearrangement uses TRBV5-8 and TRBJ2-3, with 10 bases fitting TRBD2. Trimming at V came to 4 bases and at J to 2 bases, leaving 7 bases not matched to a gene. The CDR3 runs 16 residues. CDR1 is SGHTS and CDR2 is YDEGEE in the germline V gene. As DNA, the CDR3 is TGTGCCAGCAGCCCTAGCGGGGGTTGGGACACAGATACGCAGTATTTT. Translated: CASSPSGGWDTDTQYF.

This clone was found a few times. The chain couples TRBV10-3 to TRBJ2-3; 7 bases map to TRBD1. The germline gives CDR1 ENHRY, CDR2 SYGVKD. The CDR3 contains 15 residues. After removal of 2 bases from V and 1 base from J, the junction contained 3 bases not matched to a gene. The CDR3 region is CAISERGTGTDTQYF. The CDR3 DNA reads as TGTGCCATCAGTGAGAGAGGGACAGGCACAGATACGCAGTATTTT.

The chain joins TRBV6-5 to TRBJ1-1; a weak D match, TRBD1 (5 bases). The CDR3 covers 15 residues. The ends were cut back, 2 bases at V and 5 bases at J, with 15 bases in the middle. Germline V gene sequence: CDR1 MNHEY, CDR2 SVGAGI. The DNA of the CDR3 is TGTGCCAGCAGTTACGGATCAGGGTCGAGGACTGAAGCTTTCTTT. Protein: CASSYGSGSRTEAFF.

The chain combines TRBV27 with TRBJ1-6, with 8 bases matching TRBD1. The CDR3 extends over 14 amino acids. J was trimmed by 8 bases and V by 6 bases; bases with no gene match: 6. CDR1 and CDR2 (germline): MNHEY, SMNVEV (reference sequence). The CDR3 DNA reads TGTGCCAGCAGGGTGGCAGGGGGCTATTCACCCCTCCACTTT. Residues: CASRVAGGYSPLHF.

This rearrangement joins TRBV4-1 to TRBJ2-2; D is unresolved. The CDR3 consists of 13 residues. The germline CDR1 and CDR2 sequences are MGHRA and YSYEKL. V lost 6 bases, J lost 1 base, and 6 bases lay in between. The chain's CDR3 is CASSRQNTGELFF. In DNA, the CDR3 is TGCGCCAGCAGTCGACAGAACACCGGGGAGCTGTTTTTT.

The gene calls are TRBV19 and TRBJ2-1; 11 bases align to TRBD2. Germline CDR1 is LNHDA and CDR2 is SQIVND (reference sequence). The CDR3 consists of 15 residues. The V segment lost 5 bases and the J segment 5 bases; nucleotides outside the gene matches: 5. The chain's CDR3 is CASSATSGANNEQFF. As DNA, the CDR3 is TGTGCCAGTAGTGCGACTAGCGGGGCCAACAATGAGCAGTTCTTC.

This chain joins TRBV6-1 and TRBJ2-1; 9 bases agree with TRBD1. The germline V gene encodes CDR1 MNHNS and CDR2 SASEGT. CDR3 length: 14 residues. After removal of 6 bases from V and 2 bases from J, the junction contained 2 bases not matched to a gene. CDR3: CASRTGGPYNEQFF. The DNA of the CDR3 is TGTGCCAGCAGGACAGGGGGACCCTACAATGAGCAGTTCTTC.

The chain employs TRBV11-2 and TRBJ1-2; D gene ambiguous. This CDR3 region has 14 residues. V was pared by 2 bases and J by 2 bases, with 9 bases between. CDR1 is SGHAT, CDR2 FQNNGV, per germline. Here the CDR3 DNA reads TGTGCCAGCAGCTTAAACCCCGGAAACTATGGCTACACCTTC. Its translation: CASSLNPGNYGYTF.

The gene calls are TRBV7-9 and TRBJ2-7; D possibly corresponds to TRBD1 (5 bases). The V gene lost 5 bases and the J gene lost 3 bases, with 20 bases spanning the gap. The CDR3 contains 16 residues. Germline loops: CDR1 SEHNR, CDR2 FQNEAQ (reference sequence). This CDR3 reads CASSLPPQGTFYEQYF. The CDR3, as DNA: TGTGCCAGCAGCCTACCCCCCCAGGGTACCTTCTACGAGCAGTACTTC.

For the CDR3, the DNA is TGTGCCAGCAGTACAAATACAGGGTTAAGCTCCTACGAGCAGTACTTC. Translated, it gives CASSTNTGLSSYEQYF. The rearrangement joins TRBV27 to TRBJ2-7, with TRBD1 as a possible D gene (6 bases). The CDR3 length is 16 residues. The V gene lost 5 bases and the J gene lost 0 bases, with 17 bases spanning the gap. CDR1 MNHEY and CDR2 SMNVEV come from the germline V gene (reference sequence).

In its sample, this clone ranks as large. The J gene is TRBJ2-6, the V gene TRBV15; D uncertain. Trimming removed 0 bases at V and 1 base at J, with 7 bases between. Germline lookup yields CDR1 LNHNV and CDR2 YYDKDF (reference sequence). The CDR3 length is 16 residues. DNA of the CDR3: TGTGCCACCAGCAGAGATCCCCTTTCTGGGGCCAACGTCCTGACTTTC. It specifies CATSRDPLSGANVLTF.

In this sample, this clone turned up once. The identical CDR3 is also encoded by other nucleotide sequences in the sample. The rearrangement uses TRBV27 and TRBJ1-2; no definite D call. Trimming took 4 bases from V and 5 from J, leaving 11 bases between them. The CDR3 has 13 residues. Germline CDR1 is MNHEY and CDR2 is SMNVEV (reference sequence). CDR3 residues: CASSYQASYGYTF. For the CDR3, the DNA is TGTGCCAGCAGTTACCAGGCCTCTTATGGCTACACCTTC.

This clone turned up a few times. The chain is built from TRBV19 and TRBJ1-5; D gene ambiguous. Trimming left V 1 base short and J 0 bases short, with 7 bases between. This CDR3 is 15 amino acids long. Germline lookup yields CDR1 LNHDA and CDR2 SQIVND (reference sequence). CDR3 in DNA: TGTGCCAGTAGTATAGCCCTTTATAGCAATCAGCCCCAGCATTTT. Translation gives CASSIALYSNQPQHF.